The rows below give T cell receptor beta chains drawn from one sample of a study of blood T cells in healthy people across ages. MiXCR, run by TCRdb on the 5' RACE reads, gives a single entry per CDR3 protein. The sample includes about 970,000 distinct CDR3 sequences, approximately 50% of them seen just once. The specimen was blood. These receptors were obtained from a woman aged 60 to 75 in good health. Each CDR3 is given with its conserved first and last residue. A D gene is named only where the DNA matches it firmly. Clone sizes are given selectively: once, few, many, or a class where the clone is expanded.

TGCGCCAGCAGCCAAGATGTGAACTGGGCGGGGGAGCAGTACTTC	CASSQDVNWAGEQYF	.	TRBV4-1	TRBJ2-7	.
TGCGCCAGCAGCCCAGAAAACCGAGGGGGGAATGGCTACACCTTC	CASSPENRGGNGYTF	.	TRBV4-1	TRBJ1-2	few
TGCGCCAGCAGCCAGGGGGTGGGAGATACGCAGTATTTT	CASSQGVGDTQYF	.	TRBV4-3	TRBJ2-3	.
TGCAGCGTTGTTATCAGGGAAAGACAGGAGCAGTACTTC	CSVVIRERQEQYF	.	TRBV29-1	TRBJ2-7	.
TGCGCCAGCAGCTGGGGTGGAGGGGTAGAAGCTTTCTTT	CASSWGGGVEAFF	.	TRBV5-1	TRBJ1-1	.
TGTGCCAGCAGTTTACGCGAAGCACTAGCGGACCAAGAGACCCAGTACTTC	CASSLREALADQETQYF	TRBD2	TRBV28	TRBJ2-5	.
TGTGCCAGCAGCTTACCTGACCTCCTAGCCAAAAACATTCAGTACTTC	CASSLPDLLAKNIQYF	.	TRBV11-2	TRBJ2-4	.
TGCGCCAGCAGCCCCGGCGTAGCGATCTCCTACGAGCAGTACTTC	CASSPGVAISYEQYF	.	TRBV5-1	TRBJ2-7	.
TGCAGTGCTAGTTTCGAAAACATTCAGTACTTC	CSASFENIQYF	.	TRBV20-1	TRBJ2-4	few
TGTGCCAGCAATCCCAGACTAGCGGGAAGCACAGATACGCAGTATTTT	CASNPRLAGSTDTQYF	TRBD2	TRBV7-2	TRBJ2-3	.
TGTGCCAGCAGCCAAGAGTCCCGGGATTTCGGGGAGCTGTTTTTT	CASSQESRDFGELFF	.	TRBV3-1	TRBJ2-2	.
TGTGCCAGCAGCGTAACCCCGACAGGGCGCCCCTACGAGCAGTACTTC	CASSVTPTGRPYEQYF	TRBD1	TRBV9	TRBJ2-7	.
TGCAGTGCTGCCCCGGGAGTAGATACGCAGTATTTT	CSAAPGVDTQYF	.	TRBV20-1	TRBJ2-3	.
TGCAGCGTCCGCGAGGGGTGGGGACTAGCGGGACCCAGCTCCTACAATGAGCAGTTCTTC	CSVREGWGLAGPSSYNEQFF	TRBD2	TRBV29-1	TRBJ2-1	few
TGCAGTGCTAGTTACTACAATGAGCAGTTCTTC	CSASYYNEQFF	.	TRBV20-1	TRBJ2-1	few
TGTGCCAGCCTCGGACTCCGACTGGGATGCAATGAGCAGTTCTTC	CASLGLRLGCNEQFF	.	TRBV27	TRBJ2-1	once
TGCGCCAGCAGCTTCCCCGACGGCAGGACTGGCTACACCTTC	CASSFPDGRTGYTF	.	TRBV4-1	TRBJ1-2	.
TGTGCCAGCACCGCCCGGACAGGGCCAGATACGCAGTATTTT	CASTARTGPDTQYF	TRBD1	TRBV6-6	TRBJ2-3	.
TGTGCCAGCGGGGGACTAGGGCGAAACCTCACCTACGAGCAGTACTTC	CASGGLGRNLTYEQYF	TRBD2	TRBV6-5	TRBJ2-7	.
TGCGCCAGCAGCCCGGACTCCCCACACCAAGAGACCCAGTACTTC	CASSPDSPHQETQYF	.	TRBV5-1	TRBJ2-5	few
TGTGCCAGCAGCCCCCGCCTAGGAGCCAAAAACATTCAGTACTTC	CASSPRLGAKNIQYF	.	TRBV6-2/TRBV6-3	TRBJ2-4	few
TGCAGTGCTAGAGGGGGAGGGGGCAGCACAGATACGCAGTATTTT	CSARGGGGSTDTQYF	.	TRBV20-1	TRBJ2-3	few
TGTGCCAGCAGCCAAGCGGGCACGTACAATGAGCAGTTCTTC	CASSQAGTYNEQFF	.	TRBV3-1	TRBJ2-1	.
TGTGCCAGCAGCCAAGGAGCTAGCGTGAGCTACGAGCAGTACTTC	CASSQGASVSYEQYF	.	TRBV4-2	TRBJ2-7	.
TGCGCCAGCATGGACTTAGCGGGAGGCTTCGGAAATGAGCAGTTCTTC	CASMDLAGGFGNEQFF	TRBD2	TRBV5-1	TRBJ2-1	.
TGTGCCAGCCGCACCGGGACCTACTACGAGCAGTACTTC	CASRTGTYYEQYF	.	TRBV27	TRBJ2-7	.
TGCAGTGCCACCGGGCCCTACTTTGGAGAGCAGTTCTTC	CSATGPYFGEQFF	.	TRBV20-1	TRBJ2-1	few
TGTGCCAGCAGCGTATGGGCTACCCGGGAGACCCAGTACTTC	CASSVWATRETQYF	.	TRBV9	TRBJ2-5	.
TGTGCCAGCAAGCGAGGCTCCTACAATGAGCAGTACTTC	CASKRGSYNEQYF	.	TRBV3-1	TRBJ2-7	.
TGTGCCAGCACATCGTGGCAGACTAACTATGGCTACACCTTC	CASTSWQTNYGYTF	.	TRBV7-2	TRBJ1-2	.
TGTGCCGGACCCCGGGCCCCGGGAGAGACCCAGTACTTC	CAGPRAPGETQYF	.	TRBV27	TRBJ2-5	.
TGCGCCAGCAGCTTGGCCGTCGGGGGGGCGCCTAGCTCCTACGAGCAGTACTTC	CASSLAVGGAPSSYEQYF	TRBD2	TRBV5-1	TRBJ2-7	.
TGTGCCAGCAGCTTAGGGACGTCCGGGGGCCAGCCCCAGCATTTT	CASSLGTSGGQPQHF	.	TRBV7-9	TRBJ1-5	few
TGTGCCAGCAGCTTAGGCCGAACGGGGACAGGTTCCTACGAGCAGTACTTC	CASSLGRTGTGSYEQYF	TRBD1	TRBV7-6	TRBJ2-7	few
TGTGCCTGGACAGGGACGCTCGCAACTAATGAAAAACTGTTTTTT	CAWTGTLATNEKLFF	TRBD1	TRBV2	TRBJ1-4	.
TGCAGTGCTACCGCAGGTAACGAGCAGTACTTC	CSATAGNEQYF	.	TRBV20-1	TRBJ2-7	.
TGTGCCAGCAGTAGCCGAGGGATAGAGGGTGAAAAACTGTTTTTT	CASSSRGIEGEKLFF	.	TRBV28	TRBJ1-4	once
TGTGCCAGCAGCCAAGCGGGAGGGCACACAGATACGCAGTATTTT	CASSQAGGHTDTQYF	TRBD2	TRBV7-9	TRBJ2-3	.
TGTGCCAGCAGCTTAGCAACTAGGGCGGACACCGGGGAGCTGTTTTTT	CASSLATRADTGELFF	.	TRBV7-2	TRBJ2-2	.
TGCGCCAGCAGCCCGGGGCCCCAGGTTAGCTCCTACAATGAGCAGTTCTTC	CASSPGPQVSSYNEQFF	.	TRBV5-1	TRBJ2-1	once
TGCAGTGCTAGAGGCACTCGACTAGCGGAAAGCTACGAGCAGTACTTC	CSARGTRLAESYEQYF	TRBD2	TRBV20-1	TRBJ2-7	.
TGCAGTGCCCTGGGGAGGCCCTCAGACGAGCAGTTCTTC	CSALGRPSDEQFF	.	TRBV20-1	TRBJ2-1	.
TGTGCCAGCAGTTTCCGACAGGGTTACGAGCGGTACTTC	CASSFRQGYERYF	TRBD1	TRBV12-3/TRBV12-4	TRBJ2-4	.
TGCGCCAGCAGCTTGACAGGGCTCTCGGACACTGAAGCTTTCTTT	CASSLTGLSDTEAFF	.	TRBV5-1	TRBJ1-1	.
TGCAGCGCCGAGAGTGGGTACAATGAGCAGTTCTTC	CSAESGYNEQFF	.	TRBV29-1	TRBJ2-1	.
TGCGCCAGCAGCCAAGGAGGCAATGAGCAGTTCTTC	CASSQGGNEQFF	.	TRBV4-1	TRBJ2-1	many
TGTGCCAGCAGCTTGCAGGGATCAGATACGCGGTATTTT	CASSLQGSDTRYF	.	TRBV7-2	TRBJ2-3	.
TGCGCCAGCAGCCAAGATCAGGGTCCCAGCACAGATACGCAGTATTTT	CASSQDQGPSTDTQYF	.	TRBV4-1	TRBJ2-3	many
TGCGCCAGCAGCCCCGGACAGAATTTTTACGAGCAGTACTTC	CASSPGQNFYEQYF	.	TRBV5-1	TRBJ2-7	.
TGTGCCAGCAGCTTCACTAGCGGGAGGTCAGATACGCAGTATTTT	CASSFTSGRSDTQYF	TRBD2	TRBV7-2	TRBJ2-3	few
TGCGCCAGCAGCTTGGTTGTGGAACCCTACGAGCAGTACTTC	CASSLVVEPYEQYF	.	TRBV5-1	TRBJ2-7	few
TGTGCCAGCAGTTTCTCCGGGACAGGGATGTCTGGAAACACCATATATTTT	CASSFSGTGMSGNTIYF	TRBD1	TRBV28	TRBJ1-3	.
TGTGCCAGCAGCTCTTGGACTAGTTCCTACGAGCAGTACTTC	CASSSWTSSYEQYF	TRBD2	TRBV7-2	TRBJ2-7	few
TGTACATTCGGCACCTCCTACGAGCAGTACTTC	CTFGTSYEQYF	.	TRBV30	TRBJ2-7	few
TGTGCCAGCAGTTACCGCCAACTAGCGGGCGATGTTAGGAATGAGCAGTTCTTC	CASSYRQLAGDVRNEQFF	TRBD2	TRBV6-5	TRBJ2-1	.
TGTGTCAGCAGCCAACTCGGGCCGAACACTGAAGCTTTCTTT	CVSSQLGPNTEAFF	.	TRBV14	TRBJ1-1	.
TGTGCCAGCAGTCGACCCGGGACAGGGACTCGAAATGAGCAGTTCTTC	CASSRPGTGTRNEQFF	TRBD1	TRBV12-3/TRBV12-4	TRBJ2-1	.
TGTGCCAGCAGTAAAGTCAATGAGCAGTTCTTC	CASSKVNEQFF	.	TRBV6-2/TRBV6-3	TRBJ2-1	.
TGCAGTGCGGGAAAACTAGCGGGGAATCAAGAGACCCAGTACTTC	CSAGKLAGNQETQYF	TRBD2	TRBV20-1	TRBJ2-5	.